This T cell receptor beta chain was sequenced in a study of shared clonotypes between healthy human individuals. General study findings and limits: Among the subsets, naive ones generally showed larger estimated richness than memory ones. Sequencing depth was expected to influence donor clonotype sharing.

With respect to this clone: The target antigen is unknown.

V trimming: 1 base; J trimming: 2 bases; junction bases outside the gene matches: 9. The CDR3 runs to 18 residues. Per germline, CDR1 LGHNA and CDR2 YSLEER. Authors' analysis steps: ImmunoSEQ supplied junction-only sequences lacking quality scores, so filtering was different. Sequencing was performed with immunoSEQ multiplex PCR; in TCRdb, only in-frame clones are kept and a portion is missing. V, J and clone size are those of that table, while D and trimming were read from the DNA. Among about 2.1 million clones listed, around 95% were seen once. CD45RO-negative, CCR7-selected cells formed the naive CD8 fraction, which excluded terminally differentiated effector memory CD45RA+ cells.

Source material: naive CD8+ T cells from PBMCs. The receptor's source is a young man in good health. Some clones in this sample may be carry-over from other donors' samples. The chain joins TRBV4-3 to TRBJ2-3, with TRBD2 matching over 10 bases. CDR3 sequence (DNA): TGCGCCAGCAGCCAAGGGTTCGAGCGGGAGGGCCTCACAGATACGCAGTATTTT. Translated: CASSQGFEREGLTDTQYF.